These T cell receptor beta chains were read from a single sample in a study of blood T cell repertoires in COVID-19. Assay used: immunoSEQ multiplex PCR; TCRdb lists only in-frame clones, some missing. The data show over 350,000 clones, with approximately 90% seen just once and roughly 0.86% held by the top ten. Sequenced sample: PBMCs or T cells enriched from blood (not recorded which). The receptors come from a woman between 40 and 55 years old who had been exposed to COVID-19. The CDR3 runs from the conserved cysteine through the conserved F or W. The D gene is left open where the match is weak. Rows give clone size only sometimes, using once, few, many, or a class for an expanded clone.

>-|-|TRBV15|TRBJ2-2
CATSRDRGNTGELFF
TGTGCCACCAGCAGAGACAGGGGGAACACCGGGGAGCTGTTTTTT
>TRBD1|-|TRBV19|TRBJ1-1
CASSSLPQGQGALNTEAFF
TGTGCCAGTAGTTCCCTTCCCCAGGGACAGGGGGCTCTGAACACTGAAGCTTTCTTT
>-|-|TRBV2|TRBJ1-2
CASRAVNYGYTF
TGTGCCAGCAGGGCAGTTAACTATGGCTACACCTTC
>TRBD1|once|TRBV5-6|TRBJ1-1
CASSWGQGFEAFF
TGTGCCAGCAGCTGGGGACAGGGCTTTGAAGCTTTCTTT
>-|-|TRBV5-1|TRBJ1-1
CASSLAPGDTEAFF
TGCGCCAGCAGCTTGGCTCCCGGGGACACTGAAGCTTTCTTT
>-|-|TRBV7-8|TRBJ1-1
CASSLGQEREETFF
TGTGCCAGCAGCTTAGGACAGGAGCGTGAGGAAACTTTCTTT
>TRBD2|-|TRBV4-3|TRBJ2-1
CASSQEFGAGGTEQFF
TGCGCCAGCAGCCAAGAATTCGGAGCGGGAGGGACTGAGCAGTTCTTC
>TRBD2|-|TRBV3-1/TRBV3-2|TRBJ2-3
CASSQRVIAGGGTDTQYF
TGTGCCAGCAGCCAAAGAGTAATAGCGGGAGGGGGGACAGATACGCAGTATTTT
>-|-|TRBV14|TRBJ1-2
CASSQDFLTNYGYTF
TGTGCCAGCAGCCAAGATTTTCTAACTAACTATGGCTACACCTTC
>-|-|TRBV30|TRBJ1-2
CAWSVRARGYGYTF
TGTGCCTGGAGTGTGAGGGCGCGGGGGTATGGCTACACCTTC
>TRBD1|once|TRBV7-2|TRBJ2-7
CASSSRTGGKQYF
TGTGCCAGCAGCTCTCGGACAGGGGGCAAGCAGTACTTC
>-|-|TRBV19|TRBJ1-1
CASSPVNTEAFF
TGTGCCAGTAGTCCGGTGAACACTGAAGCTTTCTTT
>TRBD1|few|TRBV4-1|TRBJ2-7
CASSQGQGLYEQYF
TGCGCCAGCAGCCAGGGACAGGGCCTCTACGAGCAGTACTTC
>-|-|TRBV7-8|TRBJ1-1
CASSLERNTEAFF
TGTGCCAGCAGCTTAGAGCGTAACACTGAAGCTTTCTTT
>TRBD1|-|TRBV28|TRBJ1-1
CASSLRTGVGGTEAFF
TGTGCCAGCAGTTTGAGGACAGGGGTAGGGGGCACTGAAGCTTTCTTT
>-|many|TRBV9|TRBJ2-1
CASSPRDGGYNEQFF
TGTGCCAGCAGCCCCCGGGACGGGGGATACAATGAGCAGTTCTTC
>TRBD2|-|TRBV3-1/TRBV3-2|TRBJ2-3
CASSQGTSRRGEDTQYF
TGTGCCAGCAGCCAAGGGACTAGCCGCCGGGGGGAAGATACGCAGTATTTT
>TRBD2|-|TRBV4-3|TRBJ2-1
CASSQSLAGWNEQFF
TGCGCCAGCAGCCAATCACTAGCGGGATGGAATGAGCAGTTCTTC
>-|once|TRBV19|TRBJ2-5
CASSMYDAQTEQETQYF
TGTGCCAGTAGTATGTACGACGCACAGACCGAACAAGAGACCCAGTACTTC
>TRBD1|-|TRBV4-1|TRBJ1-1
CASSQPGGRTEAFF
TGCGCCAGCAGCCAGCCAGGGGGCCGGACTGAAGCTTTCTTT
>-|-|TRBV16|TRBJ1-1
CASSLIRPLNTEAFF
TGTGCCAGCAGCCTAATTCGTCCCCTGAACACTGAAGCTTTCTTT
>TRBD2|-|TRBV7-2|TRBJ2-4
CASSSGTSGNIQYF
TGTGCCAGCAGCTCCGGGACTAGCGGAAACATTCAGTACTTC
>-|-|TRBV4-3|TRBJ1-5
CASSQSNTALWPQHF
TGCGCCAGCAGCCAATCAAACACTGCACTATGGCCCCAGCATTTT
>-|-|TRBV2|TRBJ2-3
CASTGTTDTQYF
TGTGCCAGCACCGGGACTACAGATACGCAGTATTTT
>-|-|TRBV11-3|TRBJ2-6
CASSASRANVLTF
TGTGCCAGCAGCGCGAGTAGAGCCAACGTCCTGACTTTC
>TRBD1|-|TRBV5-1|TRBJ1-3
CASSLGTGGSGNTIYF
TGCGCCAGCAGCTTGGGTACAGGGGGCTCTGGAAACACCATATATTTT
>-|-|TRBV12-3/TRBV12-4|TRBJ1-1
CASSRLRNTEAFF
TGTGCCAGCAGCAGGTTGAGGAACACTGAAGCTTTCTTT
>TRBD1|once|TRBV11-2|TRBJ2-7
CASSLTGAMGSYEQYF
TGTGCCAGCAGCCTGACAGGGGCAATGGGGTCCTACGAGCAGTACTTC
>-|few|TRBV7-2|TRBJ1-2
CASSLDLVPRVDF
TGTGCCAGCAGCTTAGATTTAGTACCGCGCGTAGACTTC
>-|-|TRBV6-5|TRBJ1-1
CASSYFPDQNTEAFF
TGTGCCAGCAGTTACTTCCCAGATCAGAACACTGAAGCTTTCTTT
>-|-|TRBV2|TRBJ1-4
CASSENRVNEKLFF
TGTGCCAGCAGTGAAAACCGAGTGAATGAAAAACTGTTTTTT